These 11 T cell receptor beta chains were sequenced from one sample in a study of blood T cell repertoires in COVID-19 (dated by TCRdb to the early 2020s). To prepare the library, the immunoSEQ multiplex PCR assay was applied. The clones in this table, taken by TCRdb from immuneACCESS, are in-frame only. Not every clone is retained; where verified, under half of the shortfall comes from an unresolved V gene, and the cause of the rest is unknown. The sample includes around 150,000 clones, with 75% to 85% observed a single time. The ten largest account for around 4.2% of the sample. Sequenced sample: peripheral blood. The receptors were gathered from a woman of 80 years or more with active or convalescent COVID-19.

The sample holds one count of this clone. This chain links TRBV3-1 (or the pseudogene TRBV3-2) with TRBJ2-1; a possible D gene is TRBD1 (5 bases). The CDR3 has 15 amino acids. The germline V and J ends were trimmed by 1 base and 9 bases, with 16 bases remaining between them. Germline CDR1 is LGHDT and CDR2 is YNNKEL (reference sequence). CDR3 region: CASSQGFRVSSEQFF. The CDR3 nucleotides read TGTGCCAGCAGCCAAGGTTTCAGGGTTTCGTCTGAGCAGTTCTTC.

The chain recombines TRBV19 with TRBJ1-3; D call uncertain. V lost 3 bases and J lost 0, with 9 bases in between. The CDR3 sequence is 15 residues long. CDR1 and CDR2 from the germline V gene are LNHDA and SQIVND (reference sequence). Here the CDR3 DNA reads TGTGCCAGTAGTATCGGGATTTACTCTGGAAACACCATATATTTT. This codes for CASSIGIYSGNTIYF.

The chain links TRBV27 to TRBJ2-2; 7 bases map to TRBD2. V shed 8 bases, J shed 5 bases, and the junction held 8 bases outside the gene matches. Germline lookup yields CDR1 MNHEY and CDR2 SMNVEV (reference sequence). This CDR3 comprises 14 residues. Written as DNA, the CDR3 is TGTGCCAGCCGACTAGCCTCGAGAACCGGGGAGCTGTTTTTT. Residues: CASRLASRTGELFF.

This chain joins TRBV5-4 and TRBJ2-2, with a tentative D call TRBD2 (7 bases). The CDR3 sequence is 13 residues long. Germline CDR1 reads SGHNT; CDR2 reads YYREEE (reference sequence). Trimming left V 2 bases short and J 6 bases short, with 8 bases between. The CDR3 region has the DNA TGTGCCAGCAGCTTAGGGGGGGCCGGGGAGCTGTTTTTT. Translated, it gives CASSLGGAGELFF.

The chain links TRBV6-4 to TRBJ1-2; no clear D. This CDR3 contains 14 residues. V lost 4 bases, J lost 0 bases, and 9 bases lay in between. Germline CDR1 and CDR2: MRHNA and SNTAGT. The DNA for the CDR3 is TGTGCCAGCAGTGCCGAACTCGCTAACTATGGCTACACCTTC. This gives the protein CASSAELANYGYTF.

The rearrangement uses TRBV11-2 and TRBJ2-2; weak D call: TRBD2 (5 bases). The CDR3 has 14 amino acids. V was pared by 1 base and J by 4 bases, with 7 bases between. Germline assignment: CDR1 SGHAT and CDR2 FQNNGV. The DNA for the CDR3 is TGTGCCAGCAGCTTAGCGACTATCACCGGGGAGCTGTTTTTT. Its translation: CASSLATITGELFF.

The J gene is TRBJ1-1, the V gene TRBV27; the D is unclear. This CDR3 comprises 15 residues. Germline V CDR1 and CDR2: MNHEY, SMNVEV (reference sequence). Trimming took 6 bases from V and 0 from J, leaving 14 bases between them. The CDR3 DNA is TGTGCCAGCAGACCTCCGGTAGGAGTGAACACTGAAGCTTTCTTT. Protein sequence: CASRPPVGVNTEAFF.

This clone occurred a few times. The chain is built from TRBV3-1 (or the pseudogene TRBV3-2) and TRBJ2-5, with D perhaps TRBD2 (5 bases). The germline V and J ends were trimmed by 8 bases and 5 bases, with 21 bases remaining between them. This CDR3 comprises 15 residues. Germline V gives CDR1 LGHDT, CDR2 YNNKEL (reference sequence). The CDR3, as DNA: TGTGCCAGCTCTCGAGGGAGACCCCAATCGGAGACCCAGTACTTC. This encodes CASSRGRPQSETQYF.

The rearrangement joins TRBV19 to TRBJ1-5; 7 bases match TRBD1. V trimming: 3 bases; J trimming: 5 bases; junction bases outside the gene matches: 4. Per germline, CDR1 LNHDA and CDR2 SQIVND (reference sequence). The length of the CDR3 is 14 residues. The CDR3 sequence: CASSIGQGDQPQHF. The CDR3 DNA follows: TGTGCCAGTAGTATTGGGCAGGGGGATCAGCCCCAGCATTTT.

The chain joins TRBV7-9 to TRBJ1-1, with D maybe TRBD1 (6 bases). The CDR3 has 12 amino acids. Germline CDR1 is SEHNR and CDR2 is FQNEAQ (reference sequence). V was shortened by 4 bases and J by 8 bases, with 11 bases between the two germline ends. CDR3 residues: CASSYTGNEAFF. In DNA form, the CDR3 reads TGTGCCAGCAGCTACACAGGGAACGAAGCTTTCTTT.

This rearrangement joins TRBV4-1 to TRBJ1-5; the D gene is possibly TRBD1 (5 bases). Germline V CDR1 and CDR2: MGHRA, YSYEKL. The CDR3 runs 15 residues. Trimming removed 1 base from V and 1 base from J, with 8 bases in between. CDR3 sequence: CASSQGGASNQPQHF. The DNA of the CDR3 is TGCGCCAGCAGCCAAGGGGGCGCCAGCAATCAGCCCCAGCATTTT.